The clone carrying this TCR beta chain was detected ten times or more. Antigen: not known. The data were obtained in a study of T-cell memory formation after mild COVID-19. Study as a whole: TCR clusters showed largely donor specificity. Study-level findings and limits: Among clones contracting day 15 to 85, CD4/CD8 was balanced, whereas later expanders leaned CD4+. Among contracting clones, CD4+ were mainly CM/EM and CD8+ enriched in EMRA.

Sample barcodes and UMIs were carried by the TCR alpha and TCR beta cDNA libraries that 5'RACE generated with constant-segment primers. MiXCR, run by TCRdb on the 5' RACE reads, gives a single entry per CDR3 protein. Of 50,000 to 70,000 distinct CDR3 sequences listed, less than 15% were seen once; the top ten hold under 25%. After removal of 4 bases from V and 3 bases from J, the junction contained 8 bases not matched to a gene. This CDR3 region has 15 residues. The origin of this receptor is a man younger than 30 who had mild COVID-19 (a few samples of this study predate the infection). Cell type and time point are not known. The chain links TRBV12-3 or TRBV12-4 to TRBJ2-7; 8 bases match TRBD1. Sequencing used PBMCs or a T cell subset sorted from them (not recorded which). This chain's CDR3 is CASSSRQGKRYEQYF. In DNA form, the CDR3 reads TGTGCCAGCAGTTCGCGACAGGGGAAACGCTACGAGCAGTACTTC.